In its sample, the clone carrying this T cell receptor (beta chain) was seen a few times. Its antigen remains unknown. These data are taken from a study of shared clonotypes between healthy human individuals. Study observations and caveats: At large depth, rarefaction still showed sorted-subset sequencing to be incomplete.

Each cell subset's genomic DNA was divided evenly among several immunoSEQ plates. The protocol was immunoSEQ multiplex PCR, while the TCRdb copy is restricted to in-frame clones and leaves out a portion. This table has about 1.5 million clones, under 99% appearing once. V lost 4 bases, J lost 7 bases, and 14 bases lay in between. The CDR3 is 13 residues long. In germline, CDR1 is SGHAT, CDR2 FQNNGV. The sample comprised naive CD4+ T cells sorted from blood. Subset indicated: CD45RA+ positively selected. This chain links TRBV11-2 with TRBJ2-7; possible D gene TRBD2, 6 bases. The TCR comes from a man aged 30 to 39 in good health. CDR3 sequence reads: CASSSSGTREQYF. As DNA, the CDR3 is TGTGCCAGCAGCTCCTCCGGGACTCGGGAGCAGTACTTC.